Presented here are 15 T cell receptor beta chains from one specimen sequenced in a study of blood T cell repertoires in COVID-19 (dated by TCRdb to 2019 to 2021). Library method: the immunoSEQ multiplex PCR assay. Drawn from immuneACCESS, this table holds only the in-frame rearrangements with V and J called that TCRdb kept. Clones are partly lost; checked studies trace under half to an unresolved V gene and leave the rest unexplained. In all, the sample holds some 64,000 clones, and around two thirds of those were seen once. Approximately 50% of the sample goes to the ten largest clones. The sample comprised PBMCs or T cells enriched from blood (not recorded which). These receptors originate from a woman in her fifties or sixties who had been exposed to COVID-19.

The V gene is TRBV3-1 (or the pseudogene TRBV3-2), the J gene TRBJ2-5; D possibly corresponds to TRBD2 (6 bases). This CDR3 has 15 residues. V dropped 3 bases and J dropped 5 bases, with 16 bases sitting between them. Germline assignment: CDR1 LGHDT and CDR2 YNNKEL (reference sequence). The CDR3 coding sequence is TGTGCCAGCAGCCACCGCGGGGTGGTGGAGGAGACCCAGTACTTC. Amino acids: CASSHRGVVEETQYF.

Here the CDR3 reads CAWSRDRVQPQHF. The CDR3 coding sequence is TGTGCCTGGAGTCGAGACAGGGTTCAGCCCCAGCATTTT. The chain carries TRBV30 and TRBJ1-5; 7 bases line up with TRBD1. The germline V gene encodes CDR1 GTSNPN and CDR2 SVGIG (reference sequence). The CDR3 runs to 13 residues. V lost 2 bases to trimming and J lost 6 bases; unmatched junction nucleotides: 4.

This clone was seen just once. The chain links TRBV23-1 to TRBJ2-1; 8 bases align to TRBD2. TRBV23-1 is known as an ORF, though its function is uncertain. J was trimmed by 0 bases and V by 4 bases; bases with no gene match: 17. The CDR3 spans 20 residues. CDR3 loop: CASSPSDSGMLECSYNEQFF. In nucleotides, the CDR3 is TGCGCCAGCAGTCCTTCAGATAGCGGGATGTTAGAATGCTCCTACAATGAGCAGTTCTTC.

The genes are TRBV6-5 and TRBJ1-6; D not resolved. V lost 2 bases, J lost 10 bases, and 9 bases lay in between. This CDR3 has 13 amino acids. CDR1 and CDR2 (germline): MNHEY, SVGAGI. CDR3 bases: TGTGCCAGCAGTTACGGGAGGGTGTCACCCCTCCACTTT. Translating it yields CASSYGRVSPLHF.

The CDR3 loop reads CATSQSTGGNQPQHF. For the CDR3, the DNA is TGTGCCACCAGTCAGAGTACAGGGGGCAATCAGCCCCAGCATTTT. The V gene is TRBV24-1, the J gene TRBJ1-5; 7 nucleotides agree with TRBD1. The V segment lost 6 bases and the J segment 2 bases; nucleotides outside the gene matches: 6. CDR1 KGHDR and CDR2 SFDVKD come from the germline V gene. The CDR3 has 15 amino acids.

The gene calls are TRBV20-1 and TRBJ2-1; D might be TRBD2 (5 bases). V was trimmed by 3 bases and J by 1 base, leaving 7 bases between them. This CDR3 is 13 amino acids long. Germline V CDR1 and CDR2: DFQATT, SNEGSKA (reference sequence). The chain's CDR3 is CSASGESYNEQFF. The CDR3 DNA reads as TGCAGTGCTAGTGGGGAGTCCTACAATGAGCAGTTCTTC.

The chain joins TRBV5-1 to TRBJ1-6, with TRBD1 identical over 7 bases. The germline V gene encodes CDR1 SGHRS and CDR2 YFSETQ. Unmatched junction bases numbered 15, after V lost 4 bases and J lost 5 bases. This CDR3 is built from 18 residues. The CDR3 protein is CASSRGDSLGANNSPLHF. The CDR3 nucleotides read TGCGCCAGCAGCCGCGGGGACAGCCTGGGGGCTAATAATTCACCCCTCCACTTT.

As DNA, the CDR3 is TGTGCCAGCAGCCAAGAAGGTTCGAGGTACAATGAGCAGTTCTTC. Its protein is CASSQEGSRYNEQFF. V usage is TRBV3-1 (or the pseudogene TRBV3-2) and J usage is TRBJ2-1; no firm D call. This CDR3 has 15 residues. Germline CDR1 reads LGHDT; CDR2 reads YNNKEL (reference sequence). V was pared by 0 bases and J by 4 bases, with 10 bases between.

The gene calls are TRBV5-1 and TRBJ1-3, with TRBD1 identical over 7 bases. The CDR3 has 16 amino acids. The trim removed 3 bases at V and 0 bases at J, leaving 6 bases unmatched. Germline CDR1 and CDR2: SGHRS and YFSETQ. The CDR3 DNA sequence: TGCGCCAGCAGCTCAGAGACAGGGCGCTCTGGAAACACCATATATTTT. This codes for CASSSETGRSGNTIYF.

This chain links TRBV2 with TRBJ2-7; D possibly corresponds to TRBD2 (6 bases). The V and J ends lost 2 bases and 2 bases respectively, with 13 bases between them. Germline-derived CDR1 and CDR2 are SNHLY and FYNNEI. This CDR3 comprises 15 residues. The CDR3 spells CASSERAGLPYEQYF. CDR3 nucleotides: TGTGCCAGCAGTGAAAGGGCGGGACTCCCCTACGAGCAGTACTTC.

CDR3 sequence reads: CASSFQGQTNEKLFF. The CDR3 DNA sequence: TGTGCCAGCAGTTTCCAGGGACAGACAAATGAAAAACTGTTTTTT. The rearrangement links TRBV28 to TRBJ1-4, with 7 bases aligning to TRBD1. The CDR3 spans 15 residues. With V trimmed by 3 bases and J by 5 bases, 6 bases remained unmatched. Per germline, CDR1 MDHEN and CDR2 SYDVKM.

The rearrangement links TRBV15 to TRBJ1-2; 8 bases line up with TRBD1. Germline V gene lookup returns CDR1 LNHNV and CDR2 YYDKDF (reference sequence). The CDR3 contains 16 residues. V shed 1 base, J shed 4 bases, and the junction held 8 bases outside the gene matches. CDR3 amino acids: CATSRGERDRTYGYTF. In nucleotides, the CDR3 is TGTGCCACCAGCAGAGGGGAAAGGGACAGGACCTATGGCTACACCTTC.

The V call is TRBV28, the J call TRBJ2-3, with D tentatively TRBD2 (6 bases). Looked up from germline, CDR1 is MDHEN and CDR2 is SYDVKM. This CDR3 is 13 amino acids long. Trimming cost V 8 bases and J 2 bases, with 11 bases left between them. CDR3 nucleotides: TGTGCCAGCTGGAGGGCGCTCACAGATACGCAGTATTTT. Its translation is CASWRALTDTQYF.

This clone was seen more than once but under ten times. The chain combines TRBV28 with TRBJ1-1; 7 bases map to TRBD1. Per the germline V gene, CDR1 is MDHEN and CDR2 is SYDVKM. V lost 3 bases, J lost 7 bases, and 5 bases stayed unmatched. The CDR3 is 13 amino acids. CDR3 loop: CASSFWGTVEAFF. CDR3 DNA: TGTGCCAGCAGTTTTTGGGGGACAGTTGAAGCTTTCTTT.

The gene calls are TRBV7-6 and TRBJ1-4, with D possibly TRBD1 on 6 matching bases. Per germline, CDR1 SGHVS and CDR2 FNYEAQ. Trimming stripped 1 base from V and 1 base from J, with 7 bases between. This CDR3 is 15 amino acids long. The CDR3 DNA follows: TGTGCCAGCAGCTTAGGGGGGCTAACTAATGAAAAACTGTTTTTT. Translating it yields CASSLGGLTNEKLFF.